This T cell receptor (beta chain) comes out of a study of neurological immune-mediated disorders. General observations from the study: The study found no CDR3 amino acid sequences shared by expanded clones across subjects, suggesting private repertoires in all groups.

Template-switch 5'RACE cDNA synthesis added a 10-nucleotide unique molecular identifier. MiXCR was run by TCRdb on the 5' RACE reads, yielding one entry per CDR3 protein. The table has approximately 32,000 distinct CDR3 sequences, roughly 15% seen once. Healthy control samples came from blood bank volunteers in Maryland, USA. Unsorted libraries were generated from 2 million PBMCs held at -80 degrees C. V shed 8 bases, J shed 2 bases, and the junction held 14 bases outside the gene matches. CDR3 length: 17 residues. CDR1 and CDR2 from the germline V gene are SGHVS and FQNEAQ. This clonotype has at least ten counts. What it binds is not known.

The rearrangement links TRBV7-8 to TRBJ2-3; 9 bases align to TRBD2. The sequenced material came from PBMCs. The source is a man between 65 and 80 years old in good health. The CDR3: CASLLKASGDITDTQYF. CDR3 DNA sequence: TGTGCCAGCTTATTGAAGGCTAGCGGGGATATCACAGATACGCAGTATTTT.